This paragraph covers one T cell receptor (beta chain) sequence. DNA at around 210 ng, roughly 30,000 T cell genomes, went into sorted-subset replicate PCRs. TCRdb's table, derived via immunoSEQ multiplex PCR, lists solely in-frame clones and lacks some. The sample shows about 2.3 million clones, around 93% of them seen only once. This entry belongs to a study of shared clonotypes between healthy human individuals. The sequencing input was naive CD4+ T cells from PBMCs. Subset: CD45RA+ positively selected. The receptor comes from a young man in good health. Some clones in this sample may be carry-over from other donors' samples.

DNA of the CDR3: TGTGCCAGTAGTCAGACTACTAACTATGGCTACACCTTC. As protein: CASSQTTNYGYTF. This chain uses TRBV19 with TRBJ1-2, with unresolved D. Germline V gene lookup returns CDR1 LNHDA and CDR2 SQIVND (reference sequence). The V and J ends lost 5 bases and 0 bases respectively, with 7 bases between them. The CDR3 is made up of 13 amino acids.